The 20 T cell receptor beta chains below come from one sample, sequenced in a study of radiotherapy plus CTLA-4 blockade in lung cancer. The table came from immunoSEQ multiplex PCR; TCRdb's copy has only in-frame clones and leaves some out. The sample shows about 68,000 clones, 70% to 85% of them seen only once. The material was peripheral blood, obtained from a patient treated with radiotherapy plus ipilimumab. These receptors originate from a human donor with non-small cell lung cancer who had a complete response to radiotherapy plus ipilimumab.

The rearrangement uses TRBV19 and TRBJ2-7; TRBD2 matches at 7 bases. The V and J ends lost 4 bases and 3 bases, in that order; junction bases with no gene match: 9. The CDR3 length is 15 residues. Germline assignment: CDR1 LNHDA and CDR2 SQIVND (reference sequence). CDR3 loop: CASSTGLGTYYEQYF. CDR3 bases: TGTGCCAGTAGTACTGGACTAGGCACTTACTACGAGCAGTACTTC.

This chain joins TRBV6-4 and TRBJ2-4; D is unresolved. The germline V and J ends were trimmed by 4 bases and 6 bases, with 10 bases remaining between them. CDR1 is MRHNA, CDR2 SNTAGT, per germline. This CDR3 is built from 13 residues. The DNA for the CDR3 is TGTGCCAGCAGTGTATGGCAGTCAAACATTCAGTACTTC. This gives the protein CASSVWQSNIQYF.

The chain combines TRBV5-1 with TRBJ2-6; TRBD1 or TRBD2 may be the D gene (5 bases each). V dropped 6 bases and J dropped 0 bases, with 16 bases sitting between them. This CDR3 has 17 residues. The germline gives CDR1 SGHRS, CDR2 YFSETQ. In DNA form, the CDR3 reads TGCGCCAGCACCCTCCGGGGCGGAAGCTCTGGGGCCAACGTCCTGACTTTC. This codes for CASTLRGGSSGANVLTF. Full variable domain (rest looked up from reference TRBV5-1 and TRBJ2-6): KAGVTQTPRYLIKTRGQQVTLSCSPISGHRSVSWYQQTPGQGLQFLFEYFSETQRNKGNFPGRFSGRQFSNSRSEMNVSTLELGDSALYLCASTLRGGSSGANVLTFGAGSRLTVL.

The chain couples TRBV10-3 to TRBJ2-2; tentatively, D is TRBD1 or TRBD2 (5 bases each). The V gene's germline CDR1 is ENHRY and CDR2 SYGVKD. With 4 bases removed from V and 6 bases from J, the gap between germline ends came to 21 bases. This CDR3 is 17 amino acids long. This CDR3 reads CAISGPPGRVGAGELFF. Here the CDR3 DNA reads TGTGCCATCAGTGGCCCCCCCGGCAGGGTCGGGGCCGGGGAGCTGTTTTTT.

This clone occurred a few times. V usage is TRBV18 and J usage is TRBJ1-1; D is unclear. Germline V gene sequence: CDR1 KGHSH, CDR2 LQKENI. Trimming stripped 3 bases from V and 4 bases from J, with 6 bases between. There are 12 residues in the CDR3. The DNA of the CDR3 is TGTGCCAGCTCACCGGTCGGCACTGAAGCTTTCTTT. Protein: CASSPVGTEAFF.

This chain links TRBV27 with TRBJ2-4; D not certain. Germline V gene data show CDR1 as MNHEY and CDR2 as SMNVEV (reference sequence). V lost 2 bases to trimming and J lost 8 bases, with 13 bases between them. This CDR3 has 14 amino acids. The CDR3 nucleotides read TGTGCCAGCAGTTTAAAGCTTAGTGGATACATTCAGTACTTC. Translated, it gives CASSLKLSGYIQYF.

The chain links TRBV6-1 to TRBJ2-4; D perhaps matches TRBD2 (5 bases). V was pared by 4 bases and J by 6 bases, with 10 bases between. The germline V gene encodes CDR1 MNHNS and CDR2 SASEGT. The CDR3 sequence is 13 residues long. CDR3 loop: CASSAGYGNIQYF. CDR3 DNA sequence: TGTGCCAGCAGTGCGGGATACGGAAACATTCAGTACTTC.

The gene calls are TRBV11-3 and TRBJ2-1; D not certain. CDR3 length: 15 residues. Germline lookup yields CDR1 SGHNT and CDR2 YENEEA. Trimming took 3 bases from V and 0 from J, leaving 9 bases between them. The CDR3 spells CASSLTGASYNEQFF. The DNA of the CDR3 is TGTGCCAGCAGCTTGACGGGTGCCTCCTACAATGAGCAGTTCTTC.

V gene TRBV19 combines with J gene TRBJ1-5; D gene unclear. The CDR3 has 14 amino acids. CDR1 is LNHDA, CDR2 SQIVND, per germline (reference sequence). V lost 1 base and J 0 bases, leaving 4 bases between the germline ends. The CDR3 DNA follows: TGTGCCAGTAGTATAGGGGTTAGCAATCAGCCCCAGCATTTT. It encodes CASSIGVSNQPQHF.

This rearrangement joins TRBV2 to TRBJ1-2, with 7 bases fitting TRBD1. CDR1 is SNHLY, CDR2 FYNNEI, per germline. This CDR3 is 12 amino acids long. The trim removed 2 bases at V and 7 bases at J, leaving 1 base unmatched. CDR3 protein: CASSEWTGGYTF. In nucleotides, the CDR3 is TGTGCCAGCAGTGAATGGACAGGTGGCTACACCTTC.

The rearrangement joins TRBV7-2 to TRBJ1-3, with D possibly being TRBD1 (5 bases). Trimming removed 6 bases from V and 0 bases from J, with 12 bases in between. This CDR3 contains 15 residues. Germline CDR1 reads SGHTA; CDR2 reads FQGNSA. The CDR3 DNA reads TGTGCCAGCAGTTCCGGGGCGAGCTCTGGAAACACCATATATTTT. It encodes CASSSGASSGNTIYF. The full variable domain, with the rest looked up from reference TRBV7-2 and TRBJ1-3, is GAGVSQSPSNKVTEKGKDVELRCDPISGHTALYWYRQSLGQGLEFLIYFQGNSAPDKSGLPSDRFSAERTGGSVSTLTIQRTQQEDSAVYLCASSSGASSGNTIYFGEGSWLTVV.

The V and J genes are TRBV5-1 and TRBJ2-1; TRBD2 agrees at 16 bases. Germline V gene sequence: CDR1 SGHRS, CDR2 YFSETQ. V was pared by 3 bases and J by 4 bases, with 4 bases of the junction left unmatched. This CDR3 has 17 residues. CDR3 nucleotides: TGCGCCAGCAGCTCGGGACTAGCGGGAGGGGGGTACAATGAGCAGTTCTTC. Protein: CASSSGLAGGGYNEQFF.

The rearrangement links TRBV7-9 to TRBJ1-4; D uncertain. Germline V lookup: CDR1 SEHNR, CDR2 FQNEAQ (reference sequence). The CDR3 sequence is 16 residues long. V lost 3 bases and J 0 bases, leaving 11 bases between the germline ends. Here the CDR3 reads CASSLRTSATNEKLFF. The CDR3 DNA sequence: TGTGCCAGCAGCTTGAGGACCTCTGCAACTAATGAAAAACTGTTTTTT.

The chain joins TRBV21-1 to TRBJ2-3; the D call TRBD2 from the table was never checked on the DNA. TRBV21-1 is given as a pseudogene. The CDR3 runs to 19 residues. The CDR3 region has the DNA TGTGCCAGCAGCTTCCTACCGAAACTAACTAGCGGTGACACAGATACGCAGTATTTT. This encodes CASSFLPKLTSGDTDTQYF.

CDR3 sequence (DNA): TGTGCCAGCAGCTCCGCCGGGACAGGGGCTCTTTACACCTTC. This gives the protein CASSSAGTGALYTF. The J gene is TRBJ1-2, the V gene TRBV5-8, with 10 bases matching TRBD1. The junction had 10 bases not matched to a gene; V was cut back by 3 bases and J by 11 bases. The CDR3 spans 14 residues. The germline V gene encodes CDR1 SGHTS and CDR2 YDEGEE.

The rearrangement links TRBV14 to TRBJ2-2; no definite D call. The germline gives CDR1 SGHDN, CDR2 FVKESK. Trimming took 2 bases from V and 5 from J, leaving 6 bases between them. The CDR3 runs 13 residues. The CDR3, as DNA: TGTGCCAGCAGCCAACGGATTACCGGGGAGCTGTTTTTT. Protein: CASSQRITGELFF.

V and J are TRBV7-9 and TRBJ1-2, with 9 bases that match TRBD1. This CDR3 region has 12 residues. The germline V gene encodes CDR1 SEHNR and CDR2 FQNEAQ (reference sequence). J lost 7 bases, V lost 3 bases, and 0 bases had no gene match. CDR3 bases: TGTGCCAGCAGCTTGACAGGGGGTGGCTACACCTTC. This encodes CASSLTGGGYTF.

The chain carries TRBV5-4 and TRBJ2-3; no firm D call. The V end lost 1 base, the J end lost 5 bases, and 2 bases lay between the germline ends. This CDR3 has 11 amino acids. Germline V CDR1 and CDR2: SGHNT, YYREEE (reference sequence). The CDR3 loop reads CASSLRDTQYF. In nucleotides, the CDR3 is TGTGCCAGCAGCTTGCGAGATACGCAGTATTTT.

V is TRBV4-3 and J is TRBJ1-4; 9 bases fit TRBD1. The CDR3 extends over 17 amino acids. Per the germline V gene, CDR1 is LGHNA and CDR2 is YSLEER. V trimming: 0 bases; J trimming: 5 bases; junction bases outside the gene matches: 7. In DNA form, the CDR3 reads TGCGCCAGCAGCCAAGATGTAGCGGGACAGGGAAATGAAAAACTGTTTTTT. Its protein product is CASSQDVAGQGNEKLFF.

V gene TRBV27 combines with J gene TRBJ1-2; D not certain. V lost 7 bases and J 5 bases, leaving 14 bases between the germline ends. CDR1 is MNHEY and CDR2 is SMNVEV in the germline V gene (reference sequence). The CDR3 covers 13 residues. The CDR3 protein is CASKINSGYGYTF. The CDR3 DNA reads as TGTGCCAGCAAGATTAACTCTGGGTATGGCTACACCTTC.